Below are 27 T cell receptor beta chains sequenced from a single sample in a study of OX40 agonist ivuxolimab in advanced cancers. The protocol was immunoSEQ multiplex PCR, while the TCRdb copy is restricted to in-frame clones and leaves out a portion. The profile shows just over 60,000 clones, under 95% of them singletons. The input for sequencing was CD4+ or CD8+ T cells sorted from blood, taken in a trial of the OX40 agonist ivuxolimab. The receptor source for this set is an adult with an advanced solid tumor such as melanoma, head and neck, liver or kidney cancer.

The CDR3 loop reads CASSKGGAQETQYF. The CDR3 nucleotides read TGTGCCAGCAGCAAAGGGGGGGCCCAAGAGACCCAGTACTTC. The chain links TRBV7-3 to TRBJ2-5, with D possibly being TRBD2 (7 bases). The CDR3 has 14 amino acids. Germline CDR1 is SGHTA and CDR2 is FQGTGA. V gave up 5 bases and J gave up 1 base, with 11 bases separating them.

This clone was seen only once. V gene TRBV6-5 combines with J gene TRBJ2-2; unclear D gene. The CDR3 has 13 amino acids. Trimming removed 7 bases at V and 4 bases at J, with 10 bases between. The germline V gene encodes CDR1 MNHEY and CDR2 SVGAGI. CDR3 in DNA: TGTGCCAGCACCCCATATGGCACCGGGGAGCTGTTTTTT. It encodes CASTPYGTGELFF.

The chain carries TRBV7-9 and TRBJ2-1; D not certain. The V gene's germline CDR1 is SEHNR and CDR2 FQNEAQ (reference sequence). The V gene lost 2 bases and the J gene lost 2 bases, with 4 bases spanning the gap. The CDR3 spans 13 residues. The CDR3 bases are TGTGCCAGCAGCTTAAGCACCTACAATGAGCAGTTCTTC. Residues: CASSLSTYNEQFF. The full variable domain, in which reference TRBV7-9 and TRBJ2-1 provide the parts outside the CDR3, is DTGVSQNPRHKITKRGQNVTFRCDPISEHNRLYWYRQTLGQGPEFLTYFQNEAQLEKSRLLSDRFSAERPKGSFSTLEIQRTEQGDSAMYLCASSLSTYNEQFFGPGTRLTVL.

Turning to this clone: At one of its ends the junction is not consistent with the germline gene, which may arise from a read error. This rearrangement joins TRBV11-2 to TRBJ2-4, with 7 bases fitting TRBD1. CDR3 size: 15 residues. Germline loops: CDR1 SGHAT, CDR2 FQNNGV. CDR3 in DNA: TGTGCCAGCAGCTTCTCGGGACAGCCCAAAAACATTCAGCACTTC. Amino acid sequence: CASSFSGQPKNIQHF.

The V call is TRBV7-2, the J call TRBJ2-2; 7 bases are shared with TRBD2. The CDR3 has 14 residues. CDR1 and CDR2 from the germline V gene are SGHTA and FQGNSA. Unmatched junction bases numbered 11, after V lost 11 bases and J lost 5 bases. The CDR3 nucleotides are TGTGCCGTAAAACCAGGTAGCGGGACCGGGGAGCTGTTTTTT. Amino acids: CAVKPGSGTGELFF.

The chain joins TRBV5-6 to TRBJ2-6; D is possibly TRBD1 (6 bases). Trimming left V 2 bases short and J 0 bases short, with 15 bases between. The germline V gene has CDR1 SGHDT and CDR2 YYEEEE. This CDR3 comprises 18 residues. The CDR3 DNA reads TGTGCCAGCAGCTTCTACAGGGAGAGGGCCTCTGGGGCCAACGTCCTGACTTTC. Its protein is CASSFYRERASGANVLTF.

This clone has only one observation. This rearrangement joins TRBV11-2 to TRBJ1-1, with 8 bases identical to TRBD1. The CDR3 has 14 residues. The ends lost 5 bases at V and 6 bases at J; junction bases unmatched: 8. Per the germline V gene, CDR1 is SGHAT and CDR2 is FQNNGV. The CDR3 loop reads CASSPGQGAAEAFF. In nucleotides, the CDR3 is TGTGCCAGCAGCCCCGGGCAGGGGGCCGCTGAAGCTTTCTTT.

The rearrangement joins TRBV10-3 to TRBJ1-1, with D unclear. CDR1 is ENHRY and CDR2 is SYGVKD in the germline V gene. The CDR3 spans 14 residues. The V end was cut by 6 bases, the J end by 2 bases, with 13 bases between. The CDR3 bases are TGTGCCATCAGGGAGCCTACAGCAAACACTGAAGCTTTCTTT. Translating gives CAIREPTANTEAFF.

The V call is TRBV5-1, the J call TRBJ1-5; D uncertain. V was pared by 10 bases and J by 0 bases, with 11 bases between. Looked up from germline, CDR1 is SGHRS and CDR2 is YFSETQ. The CDR3 has 13 residues. CDR3 loop: CAGKRISNQPQHF. Written as DNA, the CDR3 is TGCGCCGGGAAGCGGATTAGCAATCAGCCCCAGCATTTT.

The rearrangement joins TRBV20-1 to TRBJ2-7, with a weak D call TRBD1 (5 bases). The germline V gene has CDR1 DFQATT and CDR2 SNEGSKA (reference sequence). The CDR3 covers 11 residues. V was pared by 5 bases and J by 5 bases, with 10 bases between. CDR3 bases: TGCAGTGCTTCTCAGGGAAACGAGCAGTACTTC. Protein: CSASQGNEQYF.

The rearrangement uses TRBV6-6 and TRBJ1-1; D not certain. V was clipped by 0 bases and J by 4 bases, with 9 bases between them. Germline V gives CDR1 MNHNY, CDR2 SVGAGI (reference sequence). CDR3 length equals 14 residues. CDR3 DNA: TGTGCCAGCAGTTACTCCTCGGGAAGCACTGAAGCTTTCTTT. This codes for CASSYSSGSTEAFF.

The chain uses TRBV29-1 and TRBJ1-1; the D gene is possibly TRBD1 (5 bases). The germline gives CDR1 SQVTM, CDR2 ANQGSEA. Trimming removed 1 base from V and 13 bases from J, with 16 bases in between. This CDR3 contains 12 residues. This CDR3 reads CSVEGGDDNVFF. The CDR3 coding sequence is TGCAGCGTTGAAGGGGGGGATGATAACGTTTTCTTT.

The V and J genes are TRBV5-4 and TRBJ1-1, with a weak D call TRBD1 (6 bases). The CDR3 extends over 17 amino acids. CDR1 and CDR2 (germline): SGHNT, YYREEE (reference sequence). Trimming took 4 bases from V and 6 from J, leaving 25 bases between them. The CDR3 is CASSLGGTGRLGAEAFF. CDR3 DNA: TGTGCCAGCAGCCTCGGAGGCACAGGGAGGCTGGGGGCTGAAGCTTTCTTT. Variable domain in full (rest from reference TRBV5-4 and TRBJ1-1): ETGVTQSPTHLIKTRGQQVTLRCSSQSGHNTVSWYQQALGQGPQFIFQYYREEENGRGNFPPRFSGLQFPNYSSELNVNALELDDSALYLCASSLGGTGRLGAEAFFGQGTRLTVV.

The V and J genes are TRBV9 and TRBJ1-4; D unresolved. The ends were cut back, 3 bases at V and 5 bases at J, with 11 bases in the middle. This CDR3 region has 14 residues. The germline gives CDR1 SGDLS, CDR2 YYNGEE. The DNA for the CDR3 is TGTGCCAGCAGCGCCCAGGTTCAAAATGAAAAACTGTTTTTT. This translates into CASSAQVQNEKLFF.

The chain is built from TRBV7-3 and TRBJ2-1, with unresolved D. With 0 bases removed from V and 7 bases from J, the gap between germline ends came to 7 bases. Per the germline V gene, CDR1 is SGHTA and CDR2 is FQGTGA. The CDR3 loop spans 13 amino acids. The CDR3 spells CASSLTALNEQFF. In DNA, the CDR3 is TGTGCCAGCAGCTTAACTGCCCTGAATGAGCAGTTCTTC.

The sample holds one count of this clone. The V gene is TRBV7-8, the J gene TRBJ2-3; D may be TRBD1 or TRBD2 (6 bases each). The CDR3 totals 17 residues. V lost 6 bases and J lost 6, with 25 bases in between. The germline gives CDR1 SGHVS, CDR2 FQNEAQ. The CDR3 loop is CASRQASPGAPWDTQYF. Written as DNA, the CDR3 is TGTGCCAGCAGACAAGCATCCCCGGGGGCCCCCTGGGATACGCAGTATTTT.

The rearrangement uses TRBV19 and TRBJ1-2; D is unclear. The V end was cut by 5 bases, the J end by 4 bases, with 17 bases between. This CDR3 comprises 15 residues. In germline, CDR1 is LNHDA, CDR2 SQIVND (reference sequence). The CDR3 region is CASSSTGLYSYGYTF. In DNA form, the CDR3 reads TGTGCCAGTAGTTCTACGGGGTTGTATAGCTATGGCTACACCTTC.

The chain is built from TRBV5-1 and TRBJ2-1; D is tentatively TRBD1 or TRBD2 (5 bases each). Germline CDR1 SGHRS, CDR2 YFSETQ. CDR3 length equals 15 residues. V was trimmed by 0 bases and J by 10 bases, leaving 17 bases between them. The CDR3 sequence is CASSLEGAPGDEQFF. The DNA of the CDR3 is TGCGCCAGCAGCTTGGAGGGCGCTCCCGGGGACGAGCAGTTCTTC.

The J gene is TRBJ2-3, the V gene TRBV11-1, with TRBD2 matching over 8 bases. This CDR3 has 14 amino acids. Germline CDR1 is SGHAT and CDR2 is FQDESV (reference sequence). The V and J ends lost 5 bases and 4 bases, in that order; junction bases with no gene match: 5. CDR3 sequence: CASSVGLAADTQYF. DNA for the CDR3: TGTGCCAGCAGCGTCGGACTAGCTGCAGATACGCAGTATTTT. Full variable domain (remainder filled in from reference TRBV11-1 and TRBJ2-3): EAEVAQSPRYKITEKSQAVAFWCDPISGHATLYWYRQILGQGPELLVQFQDESVVDDSQLPKDRFSAERLKGVDSTLKIQPAELGDSAMYLCASSVGLAADTQYFGPGTRLTVL.

The chain combines TRBV6-5 with TRBJ2-7; TRBD1 aligns across 12 bases. CDR1 is MNHEY and CDR2 is SVGAGI in the germline V gene. The trim removed 7 bases at V and 5 bases at J, leaving 3 bases unmatched. The CDR3 runs to 13 residues. The CDR3 spells CASKGTGGDEQYF. The DNA of the CDR3 is TGTGCCAGCAAGGGGACAGGGGGCGACGAGCAGTACTTC.

The V and J genes are TRBV18 and TRBJ1-2; D is possibly TRBD1 (5 bases). V lost 3 bases and J 4 bases, leaving 12 bases between the germline ends. CDR3 size: 14 residues. The germline V gene has CDR1 KGHSH and CDR2 LQKENI. The CDR3, as DNA: TGTGCCAGCTCACCCAGACAGTCACCCTATGGCTACACCTTC. It codes for CASSPRQSPYGYTF.

The chain recombines TRBV2 with TRBJ1-6, with D possibly being TRBD1 (6 bases). Trimming shortened V by 5 bases and J by 9 bases, and 14 bases separated the two germline ends. This CDR3 contains 14 residues. Per the germline V gene, CDR1 is SNHLY and CDR2 is FYNNEI. The CDR3 sequence is CASSLLAQGSPLHF. The DNA of the CDR3 is TGTGCCAGCAGTTTGTTGGCACAGGGTTCACCCCTCCACTTT.

This clone came up a few times. The chain recombines TRBV5-1 with TRBJ1-2; a weak D match, TRBD1 (6 bases). V was cut by 2 bases and J by 2 bases, with 10 bases left in between. Germline-derived CDR1 and CDR2 are SGHRS and YFSETQ. This CDR3 region has 14 residues. For the CDR3, the DNA is TGCGCCAGCAGCTTTTTTGACAGGAACTATGGCTACACCTTC. Translated: CASSFFDRNYGYTF.

This chain uses TRBV7-9 with TRBJ2-7, with D hard to call. V lost 2 bases, J lost 0 bases, and 5 bases lay in between. The CDR3 totals 13 residues. CDR1 is SEHNR and CDR2 is FQNEAQ in the germline V gene (reference sequence). CDR3 in amino acids: CASSLLGSYEQYF. CDR3 bases: TGTGCCAGCAGCTTACTAGGCTCCTACGAGCAGTACTTC.

The chain joins TRBV4-2 to TRBJ2-3; 11 nucleotides agree with TRBD2. J was trimmed by 0 bases and V by 5 bases; bases with no gene match: 4. CDR3 size: 16 residues. The germline V gene has CDR1 LGHNA and CDR2 YNFKEQ. CDR3 bases: TGTGCCAGCAGCTCGCGACTAGCGGGGAGCACAGATACGCAGTATTTT. It codes for CASSSRLAGSTDTQYF.

This clone was observed once. This chain joins TRBV7-9 and TRBJ1-3; D is possibly TRBD1 (5 bases). There are 13 residues in the CDR3. V lost 3 bases, J lost 7 bases, and 10 bases lay in between. Germline V gives CDR1 SEHNR, CDR2 FQNEAQ (reference sequence). Here the CDR3 DNA reads TGTGCCAGCAGCTTTTGGGGGGGGAACACCATATATTTT. Translated, it gives CASSFWGGNTIYF.

V gene TRBV30 combines with J gene TRBJ2-3, with TRBD1 matching 7 bases. The CDR3 runs 15 residues. J lost 4 bases, V lost 0 bases, and 7 bases had no gene match. Germline-derived CDR1 and CDR2 are GTSNPN and SVGIG (reference sequence). CDR3 loop: CAWSVRGGAADTQYF. DNA of the CDR3: TGTGCCTGGAGTGTACGAGGGGGCGCGGCAGATACGCAGTATTTT.